Here is one T cell receptor beta chain with its context. Antigen specificity is unknown. This specimen belongs to a study of stem cell transplantation in POMP-related autoinflammatory disease. General observations from the study: Across all analyzed T-cell subsets, patients with PRAID tended toward reduced diversity and increased clonality.

Sequencing used immunoSEQ multiplex PCR; TCRdb keeps in-frame clones, though not all of them. Among roughly 70,000 clones listed, just over 90% were seen once. The CDR3 runs 14 residues. CDR1 is KGHSH, CDR2 LQKENI, per germline. The ends were cut back, 1 base at V and 4 bases at J, with 10 bases in the middle. The receptor's source is a human patient with POMP-related autoinflammation and immune dysregulation (PRAID). A share of the T cells may be of graft donor origin. This chain uses TRBV18 with TRBJ1-1, with D unresolved. The sequences come from CD4+ T cells from PBMCs, collected after stem cell transplantation. CDR3 in DNA: TGTGCCAGCTCACCACAGGGTTCATCCACTGAAGCTTTCTTT. This sequence encodes CASSPQGSSTEAFF.